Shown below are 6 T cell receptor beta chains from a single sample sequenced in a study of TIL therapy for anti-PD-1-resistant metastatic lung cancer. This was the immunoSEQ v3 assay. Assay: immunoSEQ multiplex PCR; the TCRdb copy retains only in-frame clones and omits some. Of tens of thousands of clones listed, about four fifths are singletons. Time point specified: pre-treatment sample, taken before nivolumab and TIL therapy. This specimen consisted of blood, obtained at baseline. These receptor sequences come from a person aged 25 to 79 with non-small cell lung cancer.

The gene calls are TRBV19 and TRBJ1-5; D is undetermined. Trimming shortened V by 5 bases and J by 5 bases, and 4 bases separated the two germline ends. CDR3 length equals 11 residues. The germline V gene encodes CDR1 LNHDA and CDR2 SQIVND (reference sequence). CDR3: CASSPHQPQHF. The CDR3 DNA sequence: TGTGCCAGTAGTCCCCATCAGCCCCAGCATTTT. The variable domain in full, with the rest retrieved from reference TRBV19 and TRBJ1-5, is DGGITQSPKYLFRKEGQNVTLSCEQNLNHDAMYWYRQDPGQGLRLIYYSQIVNDFQKGDIAEGYSVSREKKESFPLTVTSAQKNPTAFYLCASSPHQPQHFGDGTRLSIL.

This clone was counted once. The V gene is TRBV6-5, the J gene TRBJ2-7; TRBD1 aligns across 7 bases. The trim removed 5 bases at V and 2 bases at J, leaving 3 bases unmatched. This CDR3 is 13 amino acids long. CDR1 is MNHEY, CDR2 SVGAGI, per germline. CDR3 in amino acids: CASSRQGPYEQYF. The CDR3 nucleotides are TGTGCCAGCAGTCGACAGGGACCCTACGAGCAGTACTTC.

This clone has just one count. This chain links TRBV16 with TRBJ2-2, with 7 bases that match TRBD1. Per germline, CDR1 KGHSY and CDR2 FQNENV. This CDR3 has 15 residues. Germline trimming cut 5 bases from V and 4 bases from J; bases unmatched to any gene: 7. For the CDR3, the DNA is TGTGCCAGCAGCTATTACAGGGGCAGCACCGGGGAGCTGTTTTTT. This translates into CASSYYRGSTGELFF.

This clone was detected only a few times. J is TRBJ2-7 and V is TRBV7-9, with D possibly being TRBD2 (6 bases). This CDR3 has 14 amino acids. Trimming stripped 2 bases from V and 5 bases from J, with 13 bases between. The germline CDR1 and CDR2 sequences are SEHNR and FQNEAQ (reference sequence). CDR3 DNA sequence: TGTGCCAGCAGCTTAACCAGGGAGGCCGACGAGCAGTACTTC. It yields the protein CASSLTREADEQYF.

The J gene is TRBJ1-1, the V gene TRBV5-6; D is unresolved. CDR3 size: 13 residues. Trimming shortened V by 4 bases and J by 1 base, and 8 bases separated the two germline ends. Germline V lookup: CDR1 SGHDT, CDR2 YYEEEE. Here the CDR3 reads CASSVDGNTEAFF. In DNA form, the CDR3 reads TGTGCCAGCAGCGTGGACGGGAACACTGAAGCTTTCTTT.

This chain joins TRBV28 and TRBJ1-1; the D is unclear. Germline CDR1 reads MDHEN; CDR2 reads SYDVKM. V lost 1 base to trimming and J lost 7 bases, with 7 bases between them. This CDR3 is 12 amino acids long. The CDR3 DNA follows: TGTGCCAGCAGTTTATACGGGGATGAAGCTTTCTTT. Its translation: CASSLYGDEAFF.